The subject of this entry is one T cell receptor beta chain. The data stem from a study of blood T cell repertoires in COVID-19. Study details: Two negative PCRs, clearance, or symptom resolution were required of recovered Cohort 3 donors. The study drew acute and convalescent COVID-19 samples from the United States, Italy and Spain.

This table comes from immunoSEQ multiplex PCR, and its TCRdb copy is limited to in-frame clones, with some not included. The profile shows under 150,000 clones, 75% to 90% of them singletons. Trimming left V 9 bases short and J 4 bases short, with 23 bases between. CDR3 size: 15 residues. CDR1 and CDR2 from the germline V gene are SGHRS and YFSETQ. Source material: PBMCs or T cells enriched from blood (not recorded which). The J gene is TRBJ2-7, the V gene TRBV5-1; D possibly corresponds to TRBD2 (7 bases). The TCR originated in a man aged 45-60 years in a cohort exposed to, infected with or recovered from COVID-19 (not recorded which). This CDR3 is CATRAGAGAMYEQYF. The CDR3, as DNA: TGCGCCACCAGGGCGGGGGCGGGAGCGATGTACGAGCAGTACTTC.